Reported below is one T cell receptor beta chain. The sample comes from a study of shared T cell receptors in the human thymus. Only in-frame clones appear in the TCRdb table, and some are missing; sequencing was by immunoSEQ multiplex PCR. The data show some 660,000 clones, about 87% seen once. This sample also belongs to another study, concerning human thymus T cells. That work states: The study used thymus tissue resected during corrective heart surgery. Seemingly biased V and J gene usage marked thymic and blood repertoires.

The receptor comes from a boy in the first two years of life with a congenital heart defect. The sample comprised thymocytes.

The CDR3 here is CAIAPGTGSSWDTQYF. The DNA of the CDR3 is TGTGCCATCGCACCCGGGACAGGCTCTTCGTGGGATACGCAGTATTTT. V and J are TRBV10-3 and TRBJ2-3; 8 nucleotides align to TRBD1. From germline, CDR1 is ENHRY and CDR2 SYGVKD. This CDR3 contains 16 residues. The trim removed 8 bases at V and 6 bases at J, leaving 16 bases unmatched.